Described below is a single T cell receptor (beta chain) sequence and its context. This record belongs to a study of CD8 T cells in Susac syndrome. RNA totalling about 0.5 to 1 ug underwent reverse transcription with random hexamers. TCRdb re-called the immunoSEQ multiplex PCR reads through MiXCR, storing one row per CDR3 protein. This sample has 170,000 or so distinct CDR3 sequences, with roughly 95% found just once. The CDR3 has 15 amino acids. Germline V gene sequence: CDR1 SEHNR, CDR2 FQNEAQ (reference sequence). The V gene lost 0 bases and the J gene lost 0 bases, with 8 bases spanning the gap. Sequencing input: CD8+ T cells from PBMCs. The TCR comes from a human donor with multiple sclerosis. The genes are TRBV7-9 and TRBJ1-1; a possible D gene is TRBD1 (6 bases). The CDR3 reads CASSLADRLNTEAFF. The CDR3 bases are TGTGCCAGCAGCTTAGCGGACAGACTGAACACTGAAGCTTTCTTT.